The 2 T cell receptor beta chains listed next were all sequenced from one sample in a study of blood T cell repertoires in COVID-19. Profiling relied on immunoSEQ multiplex PCR, and the TCRdb table lists in-frame clones only, not all of them. This table has under 250,000 clones, around 88% appearing once. Sequences were obtained from peripheral blood. These receptors were obtained from a man at least 80 years old with acute or convalescent COVID-19.

V is TRBV19 and J is TRBJ1-5, with D maybe TRBD1 (5 bases). The CDR3 totals 12 residues. The germline gives CDR1 LNHDA, CDR2 SQIVND (reference sequence). V lost 3 bases, J lost 7 bases, and 7 bases lay in between. CDR3 nucleotides: TGTGCCAGTAGTATCAGGGAACAGCCCCAGCATTTT. It translates to CASSIREQPQHF.

V usage is TRBV5-8 and J usage is TRBJ1-2; 10 nucleotides line up with TRBD1. V dropped 4 bases and J dropped 5; count of bases not matched to a gene: 5. Germline V lookup: CDR1 SGHTS, CDR2 YDEGEE. CDR3 size: 14 residues. DNA for the CDR3: TGTGCCAGCAGCACCCGGACAGGGGGGTATGGCTACACCTTC. It translates to CASSTRTGGYGYTF.